A selection of T cell receptor beta chains follows, all from one sample in a study of human T cells and chemical hapten exposure. TCRdb reprocessed the RACE reads via MiXCR and lists one record per CDR3 protein. The sample holds some 350,000 distinct CDR3 sequences, about 7% seen once. Sequencing was performed on whole blood, taken in connection with sensitization to the hapten diphenylcyclopropenone (DPC). All receptors derive from a woman aged 18-29 years with alopecia areata. Some clones in this sample may be carry-over from other donors' samples. Both conserved end residues are part of each CDR3. A D gene is named only where the DNA matches it firmly. Clone size is stated in some rows and not others, as once, few, many or a class when expanded.

>TRBV29-1|few|.|TRBJ2-1
CSVEGPFSPHNEQFF
TGCAGCGTTGAGGGACCATTTTCCCCCCACAATGAGCAGTTCTTC
>TRBV27|.|TRBD1|TRBJ1-1
CASSLRGQGGKNTEAFF
TGTGCCAGCAGTTTAAGGGGACAGGGGGGTAAAAACACTGAAGCTTTCTTT
>TRBV28|.|.|TRBJ1-5
CASRHRGNQPQHF
TGTGCCAGCAGGCACAGGGGCAATCAGCCCCAGCATTTT
>TRBV20-1|few|.|TRBJ2-3
CSAGPATSDTQYF
TGCAGTGCGGGACCGGCCACCTCAGATACGCAGTATTTT
>TRBV6-2/TRBV6-3|few|.|TRBJ2-1
CASKDKPSKTVSSYNEQFF
TGTGCCAGCAAAGACAAACCCTCCAAGACAGTTAGCTCCTACAATGAGCAGTTCTTC
>TRBV9|.|.|TRBJ2-1
CASSVDRFPYNEQFF
TGTGCCAGCAGCGTAGATCGGTTCCCCTACAATGAGCAGTTCTTC
>TRBV9|few|TRBD2|TRBJ2-1
CASSVLAGGREQFF
TGTGCCAGCAGCGTACTAGCGGGGGGGCGAGAGCAGTTCTTC
>TRBV27|.|TRBD1|TRBJ1-6
CASRAVTGGSWSPLHF
TGTGCCAGCAGGGCCGTGACAGGGGGAAGTTGGTCACCCCTCCACTTT
>TRBV20-1|few|.|TRBJ1-1
CSASGGHAEAFF
TGCAGTGCTAGTGGGGGGCACGCTGAAGCTTTCTTT
>TRBV20-1|.|TRBD1|TRBJ1-1
CSARGTGQGGTEAFF
TGCAGTGCTAGAGGGACCGGACAGGGGGGTACTGAAGCTTTCTTT
>TRBV6-2/TRBV6-3|.|TRBD1|TRBJ2-5
CASRGDSEETQYF
TGTGCCAGCAGGGGGGACAGCGAAGAGACCCAGTACTTC
>TRBV4-3|.|.|TRBJ2-2
CASSLQEGRDNIGTGELFF
TGCGCCAGCAGCCTCCAAGAGGGACGGGACAACATAGGGACCGGGGAGCTGTTTTTT
>TRBV7-2|.|TRBD1|TRBJ1-2
CASSPDRGRNYGYTF
TGTGCCAGCAGCCCTGACAGGGGCCGTAACTATGGCTACACCTTC
>TRBV10-3|few|.|TRBJ1-1
CAISPLGGSEAFF
TGTGCCATCAGCCCTTTGGGAGGGTCTGAAGCTTTCTTT
>TRBV7-6|once|.|TRBJ2-5
CASSLFPPWAQYF
TGTGCCAGCAGCTTATTTCCCCCCTGGGCCCAGTACTTC
>TRBV4-1|.|.|TRBJ2-1
CASSQEGSYNEQFF
TGCGCCAGCAGCCAAGAGGGAAGCTACAATGAGCAGTTCTTC
>TRBV12-3/TRBV12-4|few|.|TRBJ1-1
CASSFSLYSRSTEAFF
TGTGCCAGCAGTTTTAGTTTGTACAGCCGGAGCACTGAAGCTTTCTTT
>TRBV2|few|.|TRBJ2-7
CASSERQGRPYEQYF
TGTGCCAGCAGTGAAAGGCAGGGCAGGCCCTACGAGCAGTACTTC
>TRBV2|many|.|TRBJ2-1
CASSENEQFF
TGTGCCAGCAGTGAAAATGAGCAGTTCTTC
>TRBV14|many|.|TRBJ1-6
CASSPVTRSPLHF
TGTGCCAGCAGCCCCGTGACCCGCTCACCCCTCCACTTT
>TRBV11-1|few|TRBD1|TRBJ1-1
CASSLTGGVAEAFF
TGTGCCAGCAGCTTGACAGGGGGAGTCGCTGAAGCTTTCTTT
>TRBV4-2|.|TRBD1|TRBJ2-1
CASSQEETGQSYNEQFF
TGTGCCAGCAGCCAAGAGGAGACGGGACAGAGTTACAATGAGCAGTTCTTC
>TRBV18|few|TRBD2|TRBJ2-3
CASSPPLTSALASTDTQYF
TGTGCCAGCTCACCACCCCTGACTAGCGCACTCGCTAGCACAGATACGCAGTATTTT
>TRBV4-2|few|.|TRBJ2-7
CASSQEPRLRLGTEQYF
TGTGCCAGCAGCCAAGAGCCCAGACTACGATTAGGAACCGAGCAGTACTTC
>TRBV7-9|few|.|TRBJ1-1
CASSYDRKEAFF
TGTGCCAGCAGCTACGACCGAAAAGAAGCTTTCTTT
>TRBV29-1|many|.|TRBJ1-1
CSVEQVMNTEAFF
TGCAGCGTTGAGCAGGTCATGAACACTGAAGCTTTCTTT
>TRBV29-1|few|TRBD2|TRBJ2-3
CSVDFPAGGDTQYF
TGCAGCGTTGATTTCCCAGCGGGGGGTGATACGCAGTATTTT
>TRBV6-6|many|.|TRBJ1-1
CASRNRDLNTEAFF
TGTGCCAGCAGAAACCGGGACCTGAACACTGAAGCTTTCTTT
>TRBV5-6|many|.|TRBJ1-1
CASSLDPIPMNTEAFF
TGTGCCAGCAGCTTGGACCCGATCCCTATGAACACTGAAGCTTTCTTT
>TRBV10-3|.|.|TRBJ1-5
CAISESPEQPQHF
TGTGCCATCAGTGAGTCACCGGAGCAGCCCCAGCATTTT
>TRBV6-2/TRBV6-3|many|.|TRBJ1-2
CASSYIETYGYTF
TGTGCCAGCAGTTACATCGAGACCTATGGCTACACCTTC
>TRBV27|few|TRBD1|TRBJ1-1
CASSPTSGTEVLRGSTEAFF
TGTGCCAGCAGTCCTACGTCCGGGACAGAGGTACTTCGGGGGAGCACTGAAGCTTTCTTT
>TRBV6-1|.|TRBD1|TRBJ1-5
CASSRTGTTSSNQPQHF
TGTGCCAGCAGCAGGACAGGGACAACGAGTAGCAATCAGCCCCAGCATTTT
>TRBV19|few|.|TRBJ2-7
CASSIQDSSYEQYF
TGTGCCAGTAGTATACAGGACAGCTCCTACGAGCAGTACTTC
>TRBV12-3/TRBV12-4|.|.|TRBJ1-6
CATGMSGTPLHF
TGTGCCACGGGGATGTCCGGCACACCCCTCCACTTT
>TRBV20-1|many|.|TRBJ2-3
CSAMEYTDTQYF
TGCAGTGCTATGGAATACACAGATACGCAGTATTTT
>TRBV7-2|few|.|TRBJ2-1
CASSLDRENEQFF
TGTGCCAGCAGCTTAGACAGGGAAAATGAGCAGTTCTTC
>TRBV10-3|many|.|TRBJ2-1
CAISAGKANEQFF
TGTGCCATCAGTGCTGGTAAGGCGAATGAGCAGTTCTTC